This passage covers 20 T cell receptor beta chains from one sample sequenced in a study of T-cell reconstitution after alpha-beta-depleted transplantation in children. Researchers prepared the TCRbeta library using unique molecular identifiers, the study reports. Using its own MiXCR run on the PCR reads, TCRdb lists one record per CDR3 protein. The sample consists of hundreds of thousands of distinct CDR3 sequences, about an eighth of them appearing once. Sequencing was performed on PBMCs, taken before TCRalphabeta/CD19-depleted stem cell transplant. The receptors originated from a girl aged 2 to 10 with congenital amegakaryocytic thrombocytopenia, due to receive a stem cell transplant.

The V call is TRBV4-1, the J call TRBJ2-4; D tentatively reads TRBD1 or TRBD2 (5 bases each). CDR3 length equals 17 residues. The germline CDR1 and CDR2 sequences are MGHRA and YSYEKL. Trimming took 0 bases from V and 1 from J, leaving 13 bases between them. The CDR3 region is CASSQDGGIMAKNIQYF. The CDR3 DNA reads TGCGCCAGCAGCCAAGATGGGGGAATAATGGCCAAAAACATTCAGTACTTC.

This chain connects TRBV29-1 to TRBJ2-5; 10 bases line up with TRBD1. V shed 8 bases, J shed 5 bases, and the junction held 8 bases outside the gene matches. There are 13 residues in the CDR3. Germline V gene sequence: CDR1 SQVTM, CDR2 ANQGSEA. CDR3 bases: TGCAGCTCCGGGACAGGGGTTTTGGAGACCCAGTACTTC. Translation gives CSSGTGVLETQYF.

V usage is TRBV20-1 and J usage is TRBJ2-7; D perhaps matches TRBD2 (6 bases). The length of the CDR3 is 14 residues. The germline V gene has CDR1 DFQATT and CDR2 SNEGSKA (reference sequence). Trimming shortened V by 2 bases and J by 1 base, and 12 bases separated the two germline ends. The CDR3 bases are TGCAGTGCTAGATTTAGCGGACCTTCCTACGAGCAGTACTTC. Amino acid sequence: CSARFSGPSYEQYF.

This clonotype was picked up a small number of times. CDR3 region: CASSYPGTYEQYF. The CDR3 region has the DNA TGTGCCAGCAGTTACCCAGGGACGTACGAGCAGTACTTC. The chain recombines TRBV6-5 with TRBJ2-7; D may correspond to TRBD1 or TRBD2 (5 bases each). This CDR3 comprises 13 residues. The germline V gene has CDR1 MNHEY and CDR2 SVGAGI. With 2 bases removed from V and 4 bases from J, the gap between germline ends came to 9 bases.

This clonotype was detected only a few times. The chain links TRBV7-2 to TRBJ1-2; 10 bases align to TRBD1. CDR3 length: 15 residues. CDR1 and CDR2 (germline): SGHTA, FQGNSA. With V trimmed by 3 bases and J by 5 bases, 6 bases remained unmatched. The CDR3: CASSLGTGAGYGYTF. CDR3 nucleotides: TGTGCCAGCAGCTTGGGGACAGGGGCCGGGTATGGCTACACCTTC.

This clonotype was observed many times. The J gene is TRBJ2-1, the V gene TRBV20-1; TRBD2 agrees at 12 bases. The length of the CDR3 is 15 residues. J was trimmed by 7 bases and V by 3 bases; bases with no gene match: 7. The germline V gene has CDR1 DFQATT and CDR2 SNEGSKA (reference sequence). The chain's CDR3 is CSASLAGGPWNEQFF. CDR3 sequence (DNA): TGCAGTGCTAGCCTAGCGGGAGGGCCGTGGAATGAGCAGTTCTTC.

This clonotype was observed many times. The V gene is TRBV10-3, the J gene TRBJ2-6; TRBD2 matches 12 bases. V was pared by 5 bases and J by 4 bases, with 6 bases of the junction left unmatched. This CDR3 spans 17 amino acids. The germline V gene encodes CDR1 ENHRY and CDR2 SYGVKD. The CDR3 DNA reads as TGTGCCATCAGTATAACTAGCGGGAGGTCAGGGGCCAACGTCCTGACTTTC. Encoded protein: CAISITSGRSGANVLTF.

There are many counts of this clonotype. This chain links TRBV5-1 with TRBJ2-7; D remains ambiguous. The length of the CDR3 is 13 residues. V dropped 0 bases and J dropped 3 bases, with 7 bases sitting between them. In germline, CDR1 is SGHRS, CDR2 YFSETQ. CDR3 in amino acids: CASSLDQVYEQYF. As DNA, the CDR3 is TGCGCCAGCAGCTTGGACCAGGTCTACGAGCAGTACTTC.

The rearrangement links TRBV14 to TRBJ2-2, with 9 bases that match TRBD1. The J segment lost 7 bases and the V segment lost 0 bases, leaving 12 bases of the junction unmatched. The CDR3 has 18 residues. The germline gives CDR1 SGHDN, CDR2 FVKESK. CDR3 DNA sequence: TGTGCCAGCAGCCAAGACAACTCCCGGGACAGGGAGAACGGGGAGCTGTTTTTT. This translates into CASSQDNSRDRENGELFF.

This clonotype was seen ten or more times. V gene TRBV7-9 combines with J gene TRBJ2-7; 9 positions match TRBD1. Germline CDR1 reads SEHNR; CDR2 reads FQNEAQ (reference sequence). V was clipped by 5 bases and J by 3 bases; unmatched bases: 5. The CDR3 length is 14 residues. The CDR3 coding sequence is TGTGCCAGCAGCGACCCGACAGGGGGCTACGAGCAGTACTTC. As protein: CASSDPTGGYEQYF.

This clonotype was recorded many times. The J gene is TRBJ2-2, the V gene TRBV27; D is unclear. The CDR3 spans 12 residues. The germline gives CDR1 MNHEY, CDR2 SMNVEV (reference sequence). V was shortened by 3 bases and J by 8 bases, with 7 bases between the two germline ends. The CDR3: CASSFGAGELFF. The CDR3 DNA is TGTGCCAGCAGTTTCGGAGCTGGGGAGCTGTTTTTT.

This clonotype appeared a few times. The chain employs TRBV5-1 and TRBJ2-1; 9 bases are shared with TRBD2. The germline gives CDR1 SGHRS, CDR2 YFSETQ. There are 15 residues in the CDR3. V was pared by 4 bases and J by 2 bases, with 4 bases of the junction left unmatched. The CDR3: CASSGRTSAYNEQFF. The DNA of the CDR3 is TGCGCCAGCAGCGGGCGGACTAGCGCCTACAATGAGCAGTTCTTC.

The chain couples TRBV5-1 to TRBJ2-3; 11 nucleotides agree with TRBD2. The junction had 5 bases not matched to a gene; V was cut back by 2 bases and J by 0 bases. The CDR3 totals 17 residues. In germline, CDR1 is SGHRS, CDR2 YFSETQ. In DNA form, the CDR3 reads TGCGCCAGCAGCTTTACCGGGACTAGCGGTAGCACAGATACGCAGTATTTT. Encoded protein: CASSFTGTSGSTDTQYF.

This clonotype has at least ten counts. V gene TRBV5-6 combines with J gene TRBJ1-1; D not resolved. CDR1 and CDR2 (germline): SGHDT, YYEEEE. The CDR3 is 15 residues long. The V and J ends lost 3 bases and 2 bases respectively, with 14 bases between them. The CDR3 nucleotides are TGTGCCAGCAGCTCTATTTTCAGGAGTAACACTGAAGCTTTCTTT. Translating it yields CASSSIFRSNTEAFF.

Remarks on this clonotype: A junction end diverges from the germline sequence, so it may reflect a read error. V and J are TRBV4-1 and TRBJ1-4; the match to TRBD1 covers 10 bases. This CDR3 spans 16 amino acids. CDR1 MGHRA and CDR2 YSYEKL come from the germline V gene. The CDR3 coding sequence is TGCGCCAGCAGCCAAGATCAAGGGACAGGGGTTGAAAAACCGTTTTTT. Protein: CASSQDQGTGVEKPFF.

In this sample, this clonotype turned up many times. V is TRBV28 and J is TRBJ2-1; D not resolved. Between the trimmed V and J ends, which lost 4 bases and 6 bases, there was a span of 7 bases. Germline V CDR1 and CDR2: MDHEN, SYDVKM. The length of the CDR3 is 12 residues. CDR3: CASSSYRNEQFF. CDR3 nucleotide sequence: TGTGCCAGCAGTTCCTATCGCAATGAGCAGTTCTTC.

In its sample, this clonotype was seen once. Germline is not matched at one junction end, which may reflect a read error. The CDR3 sequence is CASSLIAYELYF. In DNA, the CDR3 is TGTGCCAGCAGCTTGATTGCCTACGAGCTGTACTTC. The chain joins TRBV7-9 to TRBJ2-7, with D unresolved. Germline V gene data show CDR1 as SEHNR and CDR2 as FQNEAQ (reference sequence). This CDR3 region has 12 residues.

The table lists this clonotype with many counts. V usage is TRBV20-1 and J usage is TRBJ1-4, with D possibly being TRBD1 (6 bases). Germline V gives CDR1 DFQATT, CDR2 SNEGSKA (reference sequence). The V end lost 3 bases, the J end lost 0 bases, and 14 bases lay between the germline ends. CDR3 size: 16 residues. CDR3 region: CSARGGGGATNEKLFF. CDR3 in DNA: TGCAGTGCTAGGGGGGGCGGGGGAGCAACTAATGAAAAACTGTTTTTT.

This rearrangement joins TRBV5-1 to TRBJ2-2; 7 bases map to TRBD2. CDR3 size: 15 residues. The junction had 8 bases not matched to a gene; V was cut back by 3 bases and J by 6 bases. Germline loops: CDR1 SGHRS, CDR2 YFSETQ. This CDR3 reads CASSSGGSGPGELFF. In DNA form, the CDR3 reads TGCGCCAGCAGCTCGGGAGGTTCAGGCCCCGGGGAGCTGTTTTTT. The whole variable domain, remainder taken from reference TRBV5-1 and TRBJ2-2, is KAGVTQTPRYLIKTRGQQVTLSCSPISGHRSVSWYQQTPGQGLQFLFEYFSETQRNKGNFPGRFSGRQFSNSRSEMNVSTLELGDSALYLCASSSGGSGPGELFFGEGSRLTVL.

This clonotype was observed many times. The DNA of the CDR3 is TGTGCCAGCAGGAAATCGGGCGGGACTCCCCATATATACGAGCAGTACTTC. Its translation is CASRKSGGTPHIYEQYF. This sequence joins TRBV2 and TRBJ2-7; tentative D call: TRBD2 (6 bases). The CDR3 has 17 amino acids. Per the germline V gene, CDR1 is SNHLY and CDR2 is FYNNEI. V was trimmed by 6 bases and J by 4 bases, leaving 25 bases between them.